Below are 7 T cell receptor beta chains sequenced from a single sample in a study of CXCR3-negative and CXCR3-positive naive CD8 T cells. UMI-labeled 5' RACE yielded the TRB cDNA libraries. TCRdb re-called the 5' RACE reads; every CDR3 protein appears as one record, without DNA. The sample holds about 130,000 distinct CDR3 sequences. Sequenced sample: naive CXCR3- CD8+ T cells from blood. Subset defined: CD45RO-CCR7+CD27+CD95- naive CD8+ T cells lacking CXCR3 (TNR3-). These receptors were taken from a human donor in good health. Some clones in this sample may be carry-over from other donors' samples.

The V gene is TRBV2, the J gene TRBJ2-7; TCRdb's assignment of TRBD2 cannot be checked, as there is no DNA. The CDR3 is 14 residues long. CDR1 SNHLY and CDR2 FYNNEI come from the germline V gene. The CDR3 sequence: CASRAGTAGYEQYF.

The chain employs TRBV13 and TRBJ1-1; the TCRdb call, TRBD1, lacks DNA for checking. This CDR3 has 12 amino acids. From germline, CDR1 is PRHDT and CDR2 FYEKMQ (reference sequence). This chain's CDR3 is CASRAGGTEAFF.

The chain employs TRBV7-2 and TRBJ2-7; TCRdb's assignment of TRBD2 cannot be checked, as there is no DNA. CDR1 and CDR2 (germline): SGHTA, FQGNSA. The CDR3 has 15 residues. CDR3 amino acids: CASSTSGLPTYEQYF.

The rearrangement uses TRBV29-1 and TRBJ2-1. The CDR3 runs 14 residues. CDR1 is SQVTM and CDR2 is ANQGSEA in the germline V gene. The CDR3 region is CSVDGTVSYNEQFF.

The rearrangement links TRBV10-3 to TRBJ1-2; TCRdb gives TRBD1 as the D gene, but with no DNA this cannot be confirmed. Germline assignment: CDR1 ENHRY and CDR2 SYGVKD. CDR3 length: 16 amino acids. CDR3: CAISESNQGATNGYTF.

This rearrangement joins TRBV11-2 to TRBJ2-2; the TCRdb call, TRBD2, lacks DNA for checking. The CDR3 loop spans 16 amino acids. Germline V CDR1 and CDR2: SGHAT, FQNNGV. CDR3 in amino acids: CASSLDRSGHTGELFF.

J is TRBJ1-2 and V is TRBV5-1; TCRdb's D call, TRBD1, is unchecked because there is no DNA. The CDR3 extends over 14 amino acids. Germline values: CDR1 SGHRS, CDR2 YFSETQ. The CDR3 here is CASSLATGSLGYTF.